This T cell receptor beta chain is drawn from a study of blood T cell repertoires in COVID-19. CDR1 is ENHRY and CDR2 is SYGVKD in the germline V gene. The V gene lost 6 bases and the J gene lost 3 bases, with 12 bases spanning the gap. The CDR3 consists of 13 residues. Clones were read by immunoSEQ multiplex PCR, and TCRdb kept only the in-frame ones, dropping some. The sample includes over 150,000 clones, around 80% of them seen just once. This clone was counted only a few times. In Cohort 3, a recovered donor had either two negative PCRs, clearance, or symptom resolution. The specimen sequenced was PBMCs or T cells enriched from blood (not recorded which). The V and J genes are TRBV10-3 and TRBJ2-7, with D hard to call. The clonotype comes from a man aged 50 to 59 who had recovered from COVID-19. CDR3 amino acids: CAIRAEKNYEQYF. The CDR3 nucleotides are TGTGCCATCAGGGCTGAAAAGAACTACGAGCAGTACTTC.